These T cell receptor beta chains were read from a single sample in a study of T cell responses to AZD1222 COVID-19 vaccine. Repertoires were generated with immunoSEQ multiplex PCR, while TCRdb's copy carries only in-frame clones and drops some. The profile shows roughly 170,000 clones, 85% to 95% of them singletons. The source was peripheral blood, collected 28 days after the second AZD1222 dose. These receptor sequences come from an adult who received the AZD1222 COVID-19 vaccine. Each CDR3 is given with its conserved first and last residue. The order of the fields is D gene, clone size, V gene, J gene, CDR3 DNA, CDR3 protein. A D gene is named only where the DNA matches it firmly. Clone size is given for some rows only: seen once, a few or many times, or a class if the clone is expanded.

d_call: -; clone_size: -; v_call: TRBV7-2; j_call: TRBJ1-2; cdr3_nt: TGTGCCAGCAGCCAGACAAAGGAAGACTGGGGCTACACCTTC; cdr3_aa: CASSQTKEDWGYTF
d_call: -; clone_size: -; v_call: TRBV29-1; j_call: TRBJ1-1; cdr3_nt: TGCAGCGTTGCTACGGGGACGAACACTGAAGCTTTCTTT; cdr3_aa: CSVATGTNTEAFF
d_call: TRBD1; clone_size: -; v_call: TRBV4-3; j_call: TRBJ1-6; cdr3_nt: TGCGCCAGCAGCCAGAGTAGACAGGGGGCGGTTGGTTCACCCCTCCACTTT; cdr3_aa: CASSQSRQGAVGSPLHF
d_call: -; clone_size: once; v_call: TRBV5-4; j_call: TRBJ2-1; cdr3_nt: TGTGCCAGCAGCTGGGGGGGGCCAGTCAATGAGCAGTTCTTC; cdr3_aa: CASSWGGPVNEQFF
d_call: TRBD1; clone_size: -; v_call: TRBV5-1; j_call: TRBJ1-1; cdr3_nt: TGCGCCAGCAGCGGAACAACAGGGGGGAACACTGAAGCTTTCTTT; cdr3_aa: CASSGTTGGNTEAFF
d_call: -; clone_size: once; v_call: TRBV12-3/TRBV12-4; j_call: TRBJ1-1; cdr3_nt: TGTGCCAGCAGTCACGGACGAAACACTGAAGCTTTCTTT; cdr3_aa: CASSHGRNTEAFF
d_call: TRBD2; clone_size: -; v_call: TRBV5-4; j_call: TRBJ2-4; cdr3_nt: TGTGCCAGCAGCGAACTAACCGGGGGGACGAAAAACATTCAGTACTTC; cdr3_aa: CASSELTGGTKNIQYF
d_call: -; clone_size: -; v_call: TRBV29-1; j_call: TRBJ2-3; cdr3_nt: TGCAGCGTTGAATTCATCCCCGGGACAGATACGCAGTATTTT; cdr3_aa: CSVEFIPGTDTQYF
d_call: TRBD2; clone_size: -; v_call: TRBV6-5; j_call: TRBJ2-3; cdr3_nt: TGTGCCAGCAGTTCGCGACTAGCGGGGGGGACAGATACGCAGTATTTT; cdr3_aa: CASSSRLAGGTDTQYF
d_call: -; clone_size: -; v_call: TRBV5-4; j_call: TRBJ1-1; cdr3_nt: TGTGCCAGCAGCTCGCATAATCAGGGGAACACTGAAGCTTTCTTT; cdr3_aa: CASSSHNQGNTEAFF
d_call: -; clone_size: -; v_call: TRBV5-5; j_call: TRBJ2-7; cdr3_nt: TGTGCCAGCAGCTTGGTCCAGAACCTTCAGGTCGAGCAGTACTTC; cdr3_aa: CASSLVQNLQVEQYF
d_call: TRBD1; clone_size: once; v_call: TRBV27; j_call: TRBJ2-2; cdr3_nt: TGTGCCAGCAGTTTAGGGACAGGGATTTTCAACACCGGGGAGCTGTTTTTT; cdr3_aa: CASSLGTGIFNTGELFF
d_call: -; clone_size: -; v_call: TRBV7-8; j_call: TRBJ2-7; cdr3_nt: TGTGCCAGCAGCTTAGGTCTTAACGGGGACTGGCAGTACTTC; cdr3_aa: CASSLGLNGDWQYF
d_call: -; clone_size: -; v_call: TRBV21-1; j_call: TRBJ1-1; cdr3_nt: TGTGCCAGCAGCAAAAAGGCAGGGGTCGGCAACTTGAACACTGAAGCTTTCTTT; cdr3_aa: CASSKKAGVGNLNTEAFF
d_call: TRBD1; clone_size: -; v_call: TRBV28; j_call: TRBJ1-3; cdr3_nt: TGTGCCAGCAGCCTGACAGGGACTGGAAACACCATATATTTT; cdr3_aa: CASSLTGTGNTIYF
d_call: -; clone_size: -; v_call: TRBV4-1; j_call: TRBJ1-1; cdr3_nt: TGCGCCAGCAGCCAGCCCCGATCGGGGGACACTGAAGCTTTCTTT; cdr3_aa: CASSQPRSGDTEAFF
d_call: -; clone_size: -; v_call: TRBV30; j_call: TRBJ1-6; cdr3_nt: TGTGCCTGGAGTGTACCACCCGGTTCACCCCTCCACTTT; cdr3_aa: CAWSVPPGSPLHF
d_call: TRBD1; clone_size: -; v_call: TRBV19; j_call: TRBJ1-5; cdr3_nt: TGTGCCAGTAGTATAGGAGTACAGGGGGTGGGGCCCCAGCATTTT; cdr3_aa: CASSIGVQGVGPQHF
d_call: -; clone_size: -; v_call: TRBV9; j_call: TRBJ2-7; cdr3_nt: TGTGCCAGCAGCGTAGAAATAGGGACTTCCTACGAGCAGTACTTC; cdr3_aa: CASSVEIGTSYEQYF
d_call: -; clone_size: -; v_call: TRBV11-2; j_call: TRBJ2-7; cdr3_nt: TGTGCCAGCAGCTTAGATGGGTCCCCAGCGAGGGTCGAGCAGTACTTC; cdr3_aa: CASSLDGSPARVEQYF
d_call: -; clone_size: -; v_call: TRBV18; j_call: TRBJ1-1; cdr3_nt: TGTGCCAGCTCACCGGGACGGGAAAACACTGAAGCTTTCTTT; cdr3_aa: CASSPGRENTEAFF
d_call: TRBD1; clone_size: -; v_call: TRBV7-9; j_call: TRBJ1-1; cdr3_nt: TGTGCCAGCAGCCTGGACAGGGTCACTGAAGCTTTCTTT; cdr3_aa: CASSLDRVTEAFF
d_call: -; clone_size: -; v_call: TRBV7-9; j_call: TRBJ1-1; cdr3_nt: TGTGCCAGCAGCTTGGTGGCTCCGAACACTGAAGCTTTCTTT; cdr3_aa: CASSLVAPNTEAFF
d_call: -; clone_size: -; v_call: TRBV7-9; j_call: TRBJ2-2; cdr3_nt: TGTGCCACCGGGGGCAGGACAAACACCGGGGAGCTGTTTTTT; cdr3_aa: CATGGRTNTGELFF
d_call: -; clone_size: -; v_call: TRBV10-3; j_call: TRBJ2-3; cdr3_nt: TGTGCCATCAGTGAGCCCCAGGCGGGACGTACAGATACGCAGTATTTT; cdr3_aa: CAISEPQAGRTDTQYF
d_call: TRBD2; clone_size: -; v_call: TRBV3-1/TRBV3-2; j_call: TRBJ2-7; cdr3_nt: TGTGCCAGCAGTCTCATTGCGGGAGGGGGGCTTTACGAGCAGTACTTC; cdr3_aa: CASSLIAGGGLYEQYF
d_call: -; clone_size: -; v_call: TRBV19; j_call: TRBJ1-1; cdr3_nt: TGTGCCAGTAGTATAGGGACAGCGTCTGGACTCGGAGCTTTCTTT; cdr3_aa: CASSIGTASGLGAFF
d_call: TRBD1; clone_size: once; v_call: TRBV6-5; j_call: TRBJ1-1; cdr3_nt: TGTGCCAGCAGTAACAGGGGGACTGAAGCTTTCTTT; cdr3_aa: CASSNRGTEAFF
d_call: TRBD1; clone_size: -; v_call: TRBV5-1; j_call: TRBJ2-7; cdr3_nt: TGCGCCAGCAGCCATCTCGGGACAGGCTACTACGAGCAGTACTTC; cdr3_aa: CASSHLGTGYYEQYF
d_call: TRBD1; clone_size: -; v_call: TRBV2; j_call: TRBJ2-2; cdr3_nt: TGTGCCAGCAGTGCCAGGGACAGGCGGGCCGGGGAGCTGTTTTTT; cdr3_aa: CASSARDRRAGELFF
d_call: -; clone_size: -; v_call: TRBV7-9; j_call: TRBJ2-4; cdr3_nt: TGTGCCAGCAGCGCCCGAAACATTCAGTACTTC; cdr3_aa: CASSARNIQYF
d_call: TRBD2; clone_size: -; v_call: TRBV10-2; j_call: TRBJ2-7; cdr3_nt: TGCGCCAGCGTAGCGGGGGGGTATTACGAGCAGTACTTC; cdr3_aa: CASVAGGYYEQYF
d_call: TRBD2; clone_size: -; v_call: TRBV9; j_call: TRBJ2-2; cdr3_nt: TGTGCCAGCACCCCCACGACTAGCGGGAGATCCGGGGAGCTGTTTTTT; cdr3_aa: CASTPTTSGRSGELFF
d_call: -; clone_size: -; v_call: TRBV28; j_call: TRBJ1-3; cdr3_nt: TGTGCCAGCAGCCCTCCCGCAGGGTTAGGAAACACCATATATTTT; cdr3_aa: CASSPPAGLGNTIYF
d_call: TRBD1; clone_size: once; v_call: TRBV9; j_call: TRBJ1-6; cdr3_nt: TGTGCCAGCAGCTCGGGGGGACAGGGAATACCGTCACCCCTCCACTTT; cdr3_aa: CASSSGGQGIPSPLHF
d_call: TRBD2; clone_size: -; v_call: TRBV18; j_call: TRBJ2-3; cdr3_nt: TGTGCCAGCTCACCACAACGGGAGGCACGCACAGATACGCAGTATTTT; cdr3_aa: CASSPQREARTDTQYF
d_call: -; clone_size: -; v_call: TRBV18; j_call: TRBJ1-5; cdr3_nt: TGTGCCAGCTCCCCCGGAGATTATCAGCCCCAGCATTTT; cdr3_aa: CASSPGDYQPQHF
d_call: -; clone_size: once; v_call: TRBV5-4; j_call: TRBJ1-3; cdr3_nt: TGTGCCAGCAGCTTGGCGATGGGGGGGCAGAGCTCTGGAAACACCATATATTTT; cdr3_aa: CASSLAMGGQSSGNTIYF